One sample yielded the 5 T cell receptor beta chains listed below, sequenced in a study of CD8 T cells in Susac syndrome. RNA, at about 0.5 to 1 ug, was reverse transcribed with random hexamers. One entry per CDR3 protein, called by TCRdb with MiXCR from the immunoSEQ multiplex PCR reads. Of around 80,000 distinct CDR3 sequences listed, 93% are singletons. The specimen was CD8+ T cells from PBMCs. These TCRs come from a human donor with Susac syndrome.

Here the CDR3 DNA reads TGTGCCAGTAGCCCGGGGGGCCACAATGAGCAGTTCTTC. This gives the protein CASSPGGHNEQFF. This chain connects TRBV19 to TRBJ2-1; D is perhaps TRBD2 (7 bases). The germline V gene has CDR1 LNHDA and CDR2 SQIVND (reference sequence). This CDR3 has 13 amino acids. V shed 6 bases and J shed 5 bases, with 11 bases lying between them. The full variable domain, with the rest looked up from reference TRBV19 and TRBJ2-1, is DGGITQSPKYLFRKEGQNVTLSCEQNLNHDAMYWYRQDPGQGLRLIYYSQIVNDFQKGDIAEGYSVSREKKESFPLTVTSAQKNPTAFYLCASSPGGHNEQFFGPGTRLTVL.

The V and J genes are TRBV9 and TRBJ2-7, with D possibly being TRBD1 (5 bases). Looked up from germline, CDR1 is SGDLS and CDR2 is YYNGEE. The CDR3 has 15 residues. Trimming cost V 0 bases and J 0 bases, with 10 bases left between them. This chain's CDR3 is CASSVGPGYSYEQYF. The CDR3, as DNA: TGTGCCAGCAGCGTAGGTCCAGGGTACTCCTACGAGCAGTACTTC.

The chain carries TRBV3-1 and TRBJ2-2; D perhaps matches TRBD1 (6 bases). Germline CDR1 and CDR2: LGHDT and YNNKEL (reference sequence). This CDR3 comprises 14 residues. V lost 0 bases and J lost 9, with 11 bases in between. The CDR3: CASSQEWDIRELFF. Here the CDR3 DNA reads TGTGCCAGCAGCCAAGAATGGGACATTCGGGAGCTGTTTTTT.

This clonotype was observed once. This chain connects TRBV21-1 to TRBJ2-5; the table gives TRBD1 as D, unverified against the DNA. TRBV21-1 is flagged as a pseudogene. The CDR3 runs to 14 residues. The CDR3 sequence is CASSTARSGTATNF. CDR3 sequence (DNA): TGTGCCAGCAGCACTGCGCGGTCCGGGACCGCAACAAACTTC.

CDR3 DNA: TGCAGTGCGGTAGGCGCCTTGTCCTACGAGCAGTACTTC. Amino acids: CSAVGALSYEQYF. The V call is TRBV20-1, the J call TRBJ2-7; no firm D call. CDR1 is DFQATT and CDR2 is SNEGSKA in the germline V gene (reference sequence). The CDR3 has 13 residues. V was cut by 6 bases and J by 1 base, with 13 bases left in between.